The rows below give T cell receptor beta chains drawn from one sample of a study of blood T cell repertoires in COVID-19. Using immunoSEQ multiplex PCR, the repertoire was profiled, and TCRdb retains in-frame clones only, with some absent. Of tens of thousands of clones listed, roughly 84% are singletons. Sequences were obtained from peripheral blood. The source is a man aged 45-60 years with acute or convalescent COVID-19. The CDR3 runs from the conserved cysteine through the conserved F or W. A D gene is named only where the DNA matches it firmly. Where a row states a size, it is once, few, many or the class of an expanded clone; other rows omit it.

V gene	D gene	clone size	J gene	CDR3 DNA	CDR3 protein
TRBV27	.	.	TRBJ1-2	TGTGCCAGCAGGCTGCAGGGGATGGATGGCTACACCTTC	CASRLQGMDGYTF
TRBV29-1	TRBD2	.	TRBJ2-3	TGCAGCGTGGGTAGGGGGACTAGCGGGAAAGATACGCAGTATTTT	CSVGRGTSGKDTQYF
TRBV5-4	.	.	TRBJ1-2	TGTGCCAGCAGCGCCGGGATCCTAAGTGGCTACACCTTC	CASSAGILSGYTF
TRBV10-3	TRBD2	.	TRBJ2-3	TGTGCCATCAGTGAAGTAGCGGGGGACACAGATACGCAGTATTTT	CAISEVAGDTDTQYF
TRBV19	.	.	TRBJ2-1	TGTGCCAGTAGTATACGGGGCTCCTACAATGAGCAGTTCTTC	CASSIRGSYNEQFF
TRBV2	TRBD1	few	TRBJ2-7	TGTGCCAGCAGTGAATGGGACAGGGGAAGCATCGAGCAGTACTTC	CASSEWDRGSIEQYF
TRBV2	TRBD1	.	TRBJ2-3	TGTGCCAGCAGTGACCCGCGGACAGGGGGCGGTACGCAGTATTTT	CASSDPRTGGGTQYF
TRBV3-1/TRBV3-2	.	.	TRBJ1-3	TGTGCCAGCAGCGCAGGGTACTCTGGAAACACCATATATTTT	CASSAGYSGNTIYF
TRBV18	TRBD2	.	TRBJ2-1	TGTGCCAGCCGGGACGATTGGGAGGGCTCCTACAATGAGCAGTTCTTC	CASRDDWEGSYNEQFF
TRBV5-1	TRBD2	.	TRBJ2-2	TGCGCCAGCAGCGTCGCCCCTAGCGGGAGTACCGGGGAGCTGTTTTTT	CASSVAPSGSTGELFF
TRBV7-9	TRBD2	.	TRBJ2-1	TGTGCCAGCAGCCCCCGGCGGGACTACCACAATGAGCAGTTCTTC	CASSPRRDYHNEQFF
TRBV19	TRBD1	.	TRBJ1-2	TGTGCCAGTAGTATACCAACAGGGGAGAACTATGGCTACACCTTC	CASSIPTGENYGYTF
TRBV15	.	.	TRBJ2-3	TGTGCCACCAGCCTTCCCTCTAGCACAGATACGCAGTATTTT	CATSLPSSTDTQYF
TRBV5-1	TRBD2	.	TRBJ2-5	TGCGCCAGCGGAGTATCGGGACTAGCGGGAGAAGAGACCCAGTACTTC	CASGVSGLAGEETQYF